The clone carrying this T cell receptor beta chain was counted between two and nine times. Its antigen remains unknown. This sample stems from a study of beta chain features in type 1 diabetes. Germline-derived CDR1 and CDR2 are MGHDK and SYGVNS. The CDR3 is made up of 13 amino acids. The germline V and J ends were trimmed by 6 bases and 5 bases, with 13 bases remaining between them. General study results and limits: A moderate, significant TCRB CDR3 shortening appeared in type 1 diabetes across four CD4+ subsets.

Since all of the isolated RNA was reverse transcribed, expressed TCRB transcripts were what got sequenced. Assay: immunoSEQ multiplex PCR; the TCRdb copy retains only in-frame clones and omits some. The table shows 85,000 to 110,000 clones, with 25% to 30% occurring only once. The gene calls are TRBV25-1 and TRBJ1-1; D remains unclear. The receptor's source is a woman under 30 with type 1 diabetes. Sequencing used central memory CD4+ T cells from blood. The CDR3 DNA sequence: TGTGCCAGCAGCCGACATTTACAGACTGAAGCTTTCTTT. It translates to CASSRHLQTEAFF.